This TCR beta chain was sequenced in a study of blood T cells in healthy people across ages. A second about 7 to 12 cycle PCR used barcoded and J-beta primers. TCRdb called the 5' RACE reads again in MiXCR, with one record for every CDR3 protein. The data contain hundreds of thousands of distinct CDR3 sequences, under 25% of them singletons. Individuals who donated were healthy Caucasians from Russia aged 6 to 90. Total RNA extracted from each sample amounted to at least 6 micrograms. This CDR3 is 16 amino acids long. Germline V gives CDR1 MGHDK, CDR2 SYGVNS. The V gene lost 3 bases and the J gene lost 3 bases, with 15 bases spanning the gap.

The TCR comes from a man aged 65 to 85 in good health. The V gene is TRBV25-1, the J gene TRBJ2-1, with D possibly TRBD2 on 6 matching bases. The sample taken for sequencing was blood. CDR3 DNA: TGTGCCAGCAGTGATCCGGGGGAAGGTATCTACAATGAGCAGTTCTTC. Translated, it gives CASSDPGEGIYNEQFF.